This entry lists 17 T cell receptor beta chains sequenced from one sample in a study of blood T cell repertoires in COVID-19. Produced via immunoSEQ multiplex PCR; TCRdb's table is partial and in-frame only. The sample lists roughly 110,000 clones; 85% were seen once. Sequencing was done on a sample of peripheral blood. These receptors originate from a human donor in a cohort sampled during active COVID-19.

The chain employs TRBV29-1 and TRBJ2-2, with D possibly being TRBD1 (5 bases). V lost 7 bases to trimming and J lost 5 bases, with 17 bases between them. Germline V gene sequence: CDR1 SQVTM, CDR2 ANQGSEA. CDR3 length: 14 residues. CDR3 loop: CSGRATVSTGELFF. In nucleotides, the CDR3 is TGCAGCGGGCGCGCGACAGTATCGACCGGGGAGCTGTTTTTT.

The J gene is TRBJ2-7, the V gene TRBV29-1; D is possibly TRBD1 (6 bases). With 5 bases removed from V and 4 bases from J, the gap between germline ends came to 15 bases. The germline V gene has CDR1 SQVTM and CDR2 ANQGSEA. The CDR3 runs to 13 residues. CDR3 amino acids: CSVLWAGAYEQYF. In DNA form, the CDR3 reads TGCAGCGTTCTCTGGGCAGGGGCTTACGAGCAGTACTTC.

The chain joins TRBV14 to TRBJ1-2; 7 nucleotides agree with TRBD1. V was clipped by 4 bases and J by 8 bases; unmatched bases: 7. The CDR3 is 13 residues long. CDR1 and CDR2 from the germline V gene are SGHDN and FVKESK. The CDR3 reads CASSRGAGGGYTF. As DNA, the CDR3 is TGTGCCAGCAGCCGAGGGGCAGGGGGAGGCTACACCTTC. The full variable domain, in which reference TRBV14 and TRBJ1-2 provide the parts outside the CDR3, is EAGVTQFPSHSVIEKGQTVTLRCDPISGHDNLYWYRRVMGKEIKFLLHFVKESKQDESGMPNNRFLAERTGGTYSTLKVQPAELEDSGVYFCASSRGAGGGYTFGSGTRLTVV.

This chain joins TRBV7-9 and TRBJ1-1; D unresolved. Per the germline V gene, CDR1 is SEHNR and CDR2 is FQNEAQ (reference sequence). The V and J ends lost 3 bases and 2 bases respectively, with 4 bases between them. The CDR3 runs 12 residues. The CDR3 sequence is CASSFLNTEAFF. CDR3 nucleotide sequence: TGTGCCAGCAGCTTCTTAAACACTGAAGCTTTCTTT.

The V call is TRBV5-1, the J call TRBJ2-2, with 8 bases fitting TRBD1. The V segment lost 1 base and the J segment 5 bases; nucleotides outside the gene matches: 4. Germline lookup yields CDR1 SGHRS and CDR2 YFSETQ. This CDR3 has 15 amino acids. The CDR3 region is CASSLRTGKTGELFF. CDR3 sequence (DNA): TGCGCCAGCAGCTTGAGGACAGGGAAAACCGGGGAGCTGTTTTTT.

The chain links TRBV19 to TRBJ1-5, with D perhaps TRBD1 (5 bases). Looked up from germline, CDR1 is LNHDA and CDR2 is SQIVND (reference sequence). Trimming left V 5 bases short and J 2 bases short, with 31 bases between. The CDR3 covers 21 residues. CDR3 amino acids: CASSQFPWGDLVGLGNQPQHF. CDR3 nucleotide sequence: TGTGCCAGTAGTCAGTTCCCCTGGGGGGATTTGGTGGGTCTCGGCAATCAGCCCCAGCATTTT. The whole variable domain, filled in from reference TRBV19 and TRBJ1-5, reads DGGITQSPKYLFRKEGQNVTLSCEQNLNHDAMYWYRQDPGQGLRLIYYSQIVNDFQKGDIAEGYSVSREKKESFPLTVTSAQKNPTAFYLCASSQFPWGDLVGLGNQPQHFGDGTRLSIL.

The chain joins TRBV6-5 to TRBJ1-6, with D unclear. In germline, CDR1 is MNHEY, CDR2 SVGAGI. Trimming removed 8 bases from V and 7 bases from J, with 15 bases in between. The CDR3 has 14 residues. The CDR3 loop is CASAGAPANSPLHF. DNA for the CDR3: TGTGCCAGCGCGGGCGCCCCGGCAAATTCACCCCTCCACTTT.

The CDR3 DNA reads TGTGCCGGAAGCAGGGTTAGTACAGATACGCAGTATTTT. It specifies CAGSRVSTDTQYF. The chain carries TRBV7-9 and TRBJ2-3, with a weak D call TRBD1 (5 bases). Germline V gene sequence: CDR1 SEHNR, CDR2 FQNEAQ (reference sequence). The CDR3 consists of 13 residues. Trimming took off 11 bases at V and 3 bases at J, with 15 bases between the two ends.

The J gene is TRBJ2-7, the V gene TRBV7-2, with 9 bases fitting TRBD2. Germline CDR1 is SGHTA and CDR2 is FQGNSA. Trimming at V came to 6 bases and at J to 1 base, leaving 10 bases not matched to a gene. The CDR3 has 16 amino acids. This CDR3 reads CASRSTRGGGSYEQYF. In DNA, the CDR3 is TGTGCCAGCAGATCGACGCGGGGGGGAGGATCCTACGAGCAGTACTTC.

The rearrangement uses TRBV18 and TRBJ1-2; D is unclear. This CDR3 has 15 amino acids. CDR1 KGHSH and CDR2 LQKENI come from the germline V gene. V was trimmed by 6 bases and J by 0 bases, leaving 14 bases between them. The CDR3 sequence: CASSPSPDSNYGYTF. Written as DNA, the CDR3 is TGTGCCAGCTCTCCGAGCCCAGACTCTAACTATGGCTACACCTTC.

The chain carries TRBV23-1 and TRBJ2-3; D ambiguous. TRBV23-1 is an ORF, and what it does is uncertain. This CDR3 contains 12 residues. Trimming took 8 bases from V and 3 from J, leaving 9 bases between them. CDR3 sequence: CASPPRTDTQYF. The CDR3 DNA follows: TGCGCCAGCCCCCCGAGGACAGATACGCAGTATTTT.

The chain employs TRBV7-2 and TRBJ2-7; 7 positions agree with TRBD1. The trim removed 1 base at V and 3 bases at J, leaving 3 bases unmatched. This CDR3 is 14 amino acids long. Germline CDR1 and CDR2: SGHTA and FQGNSA. The DNA of the CDR3 is TGTGCCAGCAGCTTAGGACAGGGTGGCTACGAGCAGTACTTC. Protein: CASSLGQGGYEQYF. Together with reference TRBV7-2 and TRBJ2-7, the CDR3 gives the full variable domain: GAGVSQSPSNKVTEKGKDVELRCDPISGHTALYWYRQSLGQGLEFLIYFQGNSAPDKSGLPSDRFSAERTGGSVSTLTIQRTQQEDSAVYLCASSLGQGGYEQYFGPGTRLTVT.

The rearrangement joins TRBV6-1 to TRBJ2-1; 9 bases fit TRBD2. With 3 bases clipped from V and 13 bases from J, the junction kept 10 bases outside the gene matches. CDR1 MNHNS and CDR2 SASEGT come from the germline V gene. The CDR3 has 14 amino acids. CDR3 sequence: CASSDTGTSRRQFF. The DNA for the CDR3 is TGTGCCAGCAGTGACACCGGGACTAGCCGCCGACAGTTCTTC.

This clone was observed a single time. The rearrangement links TRBV6-5 to TRBJ2-5; possibly TRBD2 for D (7 bases). Per germline, CDR1 MNHEY and CDR2 SVGAGI. The V end was cut by 6 bases, the J end by 5 bases, with 16 bases between. This CDR3 has 14 residues. The CDR3 region has the DNA TGTGCCAGCAGCAACTCACAGGGAGGGGAGACCCAGTACTTC. The encoded protein is CASSNSQGGETQYF.

This clone appeared once. The chain employs TRBV21-1 and TRBJ2-7; TRBD1, the table's D call, was not compared with the DNA. TRBV21-1 is assigned pseudogene status. The CDR3 has 12 residues. CDR3 region: CAIQDSPYEQYF. The CDR3 region has the DNA TGTGCCATCCAGGACAGTCCCTACGAGCAGTACTTC.

V is TRBV4-1 and J is TRBJ2-5; the D gene is possibly TRBD2 (5 bases). The germline V gene has CDR1 MGHRA and CDR2 YSYEKL. With 1 base removed from V and 5 bases from J, the gap between germline ends came to 11 bases. The CDR3 runs to 14 residues. The CDR3 loop is CASSQGWSGETQYF. For the CDR3, the DNA is TGCGCCAGCAGCCAAGGGTGGTCGGGGGAGACCCAGTACTTC.

The CDR3 region is CASSRQGTEAFF. The DNA for the CDR3 is TGTGCCAGCTCACGTCAGGGCACTGAAGCTTTCTTT. The chain has TRBV18 and TRBJ1-1; tentative D call: TRBD1 (5 bases). The V end lost 4 bases, the J end lost 4 bases, and 7 bases lay between the germline ends. The CDR3 extends over 12 amino acids. Germline V gene sequence: CDR1 KGHSH, CDR2 LQKENI.